This T cell receptor beta chain was identified in a study of cytomegalovirus exposure and HLA in healthy donors. Regarding the study as a whole: Whilst most TCR sequences proved rare, a subset of public TCRs occurred across many donors.

Notes on this clone: Its antigen remains unknown.

Data came from immunoSEQ multiplex PCR; TCRdb stores just in-frame clones and leaves some out. The sample has about 240,000 clones, around 88% seen once; the top ten hold 0.95% to 1.5%. The germline V and J ends were trimmed by 4 bases and 5 bases, with 15 bases remaining between them. This CDR3 has 15 amino acids. CDR1 is LGHNA and CDR2 is YNFKEQ in the germline V gene. The receptor's source is a woman aged 25 to 39 in good health and CMV-seropositive. Source material: PBMCs. The chain links TRBV4-2 to TRBJ2-4; possible D gene TRBD2, 7 bases. The CDR3: CASSRLEGGENIQYF. The CDR3 DNA reads as TGTGCCAGCAGCCGCCTGGAGGGGGGGGAAAACATTCAGTACTTC.